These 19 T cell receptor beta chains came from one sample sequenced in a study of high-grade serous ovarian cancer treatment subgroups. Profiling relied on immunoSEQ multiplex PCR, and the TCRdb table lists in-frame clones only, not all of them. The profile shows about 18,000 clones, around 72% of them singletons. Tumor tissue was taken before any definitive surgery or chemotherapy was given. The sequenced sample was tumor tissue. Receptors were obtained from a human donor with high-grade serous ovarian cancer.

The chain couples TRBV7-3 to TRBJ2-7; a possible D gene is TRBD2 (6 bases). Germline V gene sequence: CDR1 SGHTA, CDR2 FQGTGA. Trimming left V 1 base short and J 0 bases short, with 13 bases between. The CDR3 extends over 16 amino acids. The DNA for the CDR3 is TGTGCCAGCAGCTTAAGGGGGACTCCTACCTCCTACGAGCAGTACTTC. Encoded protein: CASSLRGTPTSYEQYF.

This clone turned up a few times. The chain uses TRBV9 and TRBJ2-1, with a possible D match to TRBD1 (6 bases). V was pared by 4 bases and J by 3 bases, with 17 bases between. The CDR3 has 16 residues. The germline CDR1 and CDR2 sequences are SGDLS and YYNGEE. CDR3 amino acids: CASSLSRGVSYNEQFF. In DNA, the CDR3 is TGTGCCAGCAGCCTCAGCAGGGGAGTTAGCTACAATGAGCAGTTCTTC.

DNA for the CDR3: TGTGCCAGCAGCTTAGACCCCAGCGGGAGGCAGTTCTTC. Its translation is CASSLDPSGRQFF. This chain connects TRBV7-3 to TRBJ2-1; the match to TRBD2 covers 8 bases. CDR1 SGHTA and CDR2 FQGTGA come from the germline V gene. V shed 2 bases and J 12 bases; nucleotides not matched to a gene: 6. The CDR3 runs 13 residues.

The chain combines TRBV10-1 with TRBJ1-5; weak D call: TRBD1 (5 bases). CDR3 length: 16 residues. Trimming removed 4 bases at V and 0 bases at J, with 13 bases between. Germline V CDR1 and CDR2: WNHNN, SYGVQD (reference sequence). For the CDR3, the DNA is TGCGCCAGCAGTGCTTCGGGGGAATATAGCAATCAGCCCCAGCATTTT. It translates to CASSASGEYSNQPQHF.

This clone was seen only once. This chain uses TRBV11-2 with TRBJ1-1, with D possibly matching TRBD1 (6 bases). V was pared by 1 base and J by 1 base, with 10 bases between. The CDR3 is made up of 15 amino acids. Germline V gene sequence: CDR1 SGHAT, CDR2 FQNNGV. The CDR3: CASSLVKGGNTEAFF. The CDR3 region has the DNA TGTGCCAGCAGCTTAGTCAAGGGGGGGAACACTGAAGCTTTCTTT.

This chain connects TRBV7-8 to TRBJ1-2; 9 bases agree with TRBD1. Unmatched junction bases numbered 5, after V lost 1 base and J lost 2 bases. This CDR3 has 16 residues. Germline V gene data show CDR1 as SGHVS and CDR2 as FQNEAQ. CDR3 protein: CASSLVGTGNNYGYTF. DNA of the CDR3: TGTGCCAGCAGCTTAGTGGGGACAGGGAACAACTATGGCTACACCTTC.

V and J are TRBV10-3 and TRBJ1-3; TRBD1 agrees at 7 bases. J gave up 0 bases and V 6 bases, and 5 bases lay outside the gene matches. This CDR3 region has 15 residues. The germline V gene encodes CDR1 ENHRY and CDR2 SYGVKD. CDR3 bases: TGTGCCATCAGAGGACAGGTCTACTCTGGAAACACCATATATTTT. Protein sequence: CAIRGQVYSGNTIYF.

The CDR3 coding sequence is TGCAGCGTCCAAGAGACAGGGGCGCGGACTGAAGCTTTCTTT. Its protein product is CSVQETGARTEAFF. This chain connects TRBV29-1 to TRBJ1-1; 8 nucleotides line up with TRBD1. From germline, CDR1 is SQVTM and CDR2 ANQGSEA. The CDR3 covers 14 residues. V was clipped by 6 bases and J by 5 bases; unmatched bases: 11. Based on the CDR3 plus reference TRBV29-1 and TRBJ1-1, the full variable domain is SAVISQKPSRDICQRGTSLTIQCQVDSQVTMMFWYRQQPGQSLTLIATANQGSEATYESGFVIDKFPISRPNLTFSTLTVSNMSPEDSSIYLCSVQETGARTEAFFGQGTRLTVV.

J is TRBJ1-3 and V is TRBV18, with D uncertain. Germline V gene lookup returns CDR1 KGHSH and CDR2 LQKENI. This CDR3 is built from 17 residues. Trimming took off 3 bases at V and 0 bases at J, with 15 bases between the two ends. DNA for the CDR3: TGTGCCAGCTCACCGTTTCCAGACCGTGCCTCTGGAAACACCATATATTTT. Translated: CASSPFPDRASGNTIYF.

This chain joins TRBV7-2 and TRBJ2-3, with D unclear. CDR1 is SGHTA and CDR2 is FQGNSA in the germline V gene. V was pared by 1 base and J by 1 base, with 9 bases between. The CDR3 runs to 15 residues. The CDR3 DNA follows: TGTGCCAGCAGCTTAGTCAAGGCAGGCACAGATACGCAGTATTTT. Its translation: CASSLVKAGTDTQYF. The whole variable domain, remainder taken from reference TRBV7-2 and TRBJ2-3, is GAGVSQSPSNKVTEKGKDVELRCDPISGHTALYWYRQSLGQGLEFLIYFQGNSAPDKSGLPSDRFSAERTGGSVSTLTIQRTQQEDSAVYLCASSLVKAGTDTQYFGPGTRLTVL.

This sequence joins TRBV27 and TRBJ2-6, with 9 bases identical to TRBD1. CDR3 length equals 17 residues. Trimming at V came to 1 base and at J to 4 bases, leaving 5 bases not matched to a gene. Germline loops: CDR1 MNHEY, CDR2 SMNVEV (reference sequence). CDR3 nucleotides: TGTGCCAGCAGTTTATACGGGACAGGGAACGGGGCCAACGTCCTGACTTTC. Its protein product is CASSLYGTGNGANVLTF.

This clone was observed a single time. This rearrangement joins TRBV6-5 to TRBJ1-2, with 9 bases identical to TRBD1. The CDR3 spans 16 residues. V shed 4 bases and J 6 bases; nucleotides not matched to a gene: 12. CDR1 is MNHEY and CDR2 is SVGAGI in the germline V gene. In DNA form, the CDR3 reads TGTGCCAGCAGTTTACTTCCGGGACAGGGATACGATGGCTACACCTTC. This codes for CASSLLPGQGYDGYTF.

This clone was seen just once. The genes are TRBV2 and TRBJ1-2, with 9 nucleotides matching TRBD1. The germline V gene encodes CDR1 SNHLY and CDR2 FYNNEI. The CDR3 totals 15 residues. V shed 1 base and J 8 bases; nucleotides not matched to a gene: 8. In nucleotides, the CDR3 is TGTGCCAGCAGTGAAGGGCGGACAGGGGTTAGCGGCTACACCTTC. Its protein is CASSEGRTGVSGYTF.

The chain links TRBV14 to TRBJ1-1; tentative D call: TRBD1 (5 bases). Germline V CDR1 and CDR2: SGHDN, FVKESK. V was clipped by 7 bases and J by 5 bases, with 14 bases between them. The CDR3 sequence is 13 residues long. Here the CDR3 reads CASTLSGRTEAFF. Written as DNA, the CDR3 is TGTGCCAGCACCCTATCGGGGCGAACTGAAGCTTTCTTT.

The CDR3 loop reads CASSLGRGGNQPQHF. The CDR3 coding sequence is TGTGCCAGCAGCTTAGGACGGGGAGGTAATCAGCCCCAGCATTTT. V is TRBV7-2 and J is TRBJ1-5; D unclear. Germline loops: CDR1 SGHTA, CDR2 FQGNSA. V was cut by 1 base and J by 4 bases, with 11 bases left in between. The CDR3 spans 15 residues.

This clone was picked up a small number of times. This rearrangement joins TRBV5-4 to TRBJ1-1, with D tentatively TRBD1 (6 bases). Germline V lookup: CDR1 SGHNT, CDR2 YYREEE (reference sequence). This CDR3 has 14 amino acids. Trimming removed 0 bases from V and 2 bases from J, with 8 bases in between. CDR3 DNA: TGTGCCAGCAGCTTGGTACAGGGCAACACTGAAGCTTTCTTT. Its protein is CASSLVQGNTEAFF.

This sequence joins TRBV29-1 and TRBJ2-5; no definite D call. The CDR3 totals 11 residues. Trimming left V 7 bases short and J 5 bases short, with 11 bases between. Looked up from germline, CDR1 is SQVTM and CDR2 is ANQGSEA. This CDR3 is CSAPQGETQYF. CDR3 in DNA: TGCAGCGCACCGCAAGGCGAGACCCAGTACTTC.

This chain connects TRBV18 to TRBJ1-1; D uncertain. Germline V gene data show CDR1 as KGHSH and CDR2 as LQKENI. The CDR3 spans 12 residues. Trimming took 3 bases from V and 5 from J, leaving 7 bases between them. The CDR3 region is CASSPVGTEAFF. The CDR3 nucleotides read TGTGCCAGCTCACCGGTGGGGACTGAAGCTTTCTTT.

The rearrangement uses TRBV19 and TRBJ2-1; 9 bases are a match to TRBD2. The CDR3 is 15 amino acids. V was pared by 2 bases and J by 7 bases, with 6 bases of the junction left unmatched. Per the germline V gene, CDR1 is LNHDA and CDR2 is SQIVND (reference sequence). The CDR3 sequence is CASSIRGGRVNEQFF. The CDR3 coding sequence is TGTGCCAGTAGTATAAGGGGCGGGAGGGTTAATGAGCAGTTCTTC.